This T cell receptor (beta chain) is from a study of blood T cell repertoires in COVID-19. Across the study: The study drew acute and convalescent COVID-19 samples from the United States, Italy and Spain. Nucleic acid was either cDNA or gDNA, and it came from T cells, B-cell-depleted T cells, or PBMCs.

Authors' analysis steps: Amplification of reference gene primers was used by the study to estimate nucleated cell counts. Repertoires were generated with immunoSEQ multiplex PCR, while TCRdb's copy carries only in-frame clones and drops some. The V and J calls and clone size were taken over from that table, and D and trimming were inferred from the DNA. The sample records approximately 220,000 clones, around 84% being singletons. The sequence came from an older woman who had recovered from COVID-19. Sequencing was carried out using peripheral blood.

CDR3 nucleotides: TGTGCCAGCAGTTCCCCCGGGAGGGGAGAAGAGACCCAGTACTTC. It codes for CASSSPGRGEETQYF. The rearrangement links TRBV27 to TRBJ2-5; TRBD2 matches 8 bases. V was pared by 4 bases and J by 3 bases, with 7 bases of the junction left unmatched. The germline CDR1 and CDR2 sequences are MNHEY and SMNVEV (reference sequence). CDR3 length: 15 amino acids.